This is a list of T cell receptor beta chains from one sample in a study of graft-versus-host responses after intestinal transplantation. These TCRs' antigens remain unknown. The table came from immunoSEQ multiplex PCR; TCRdb's copy has only in-frame clones and leaves some out. The table lists around 64,000 clones, approximately 94% of them singletons. Sequenced material: unstimulated CD4+ T cells sorted from spleen or lymph node cells, taken before transplant. The receptors shown here come from a human donor who was the organ donor for an intestinal transplant. The CDR3 runs from the conserved cysteine through the conserved F or W. Fields, in order: V gene, D gene, J gene, clone size, CDR3 DNA, CDR3 protein. D genes are given only for firm matches. A row's size may be missing; if present it is once, few, many or a size class.

V: TRBV7-3; D: TRBD1; J: TRBJ2-2; size: -; DNA: TGTGCCAGCAGCTTAGGGACAGGGCCCGGGGAGCTGTTTTTT; CDR3: CASSLGTGPGELFF
V: TRBV19; D: TRBD1; J: TRBJ2-7; size: few; DNA: TGTGCCAGTAGTACGGACAGGGGGCCCTACGAGCAGTACTTC; CDR3: CASSTDRGPYEQYF
V: TRBV27; D: TRBD2; J: TRBJ2-1; size: once; DNA: TGTGCCAGCAGTTTGCCTCTAGCGGGGGGGCCGGGTGAGCAGTTCTTC; CDR3: CASSLPLAGGPGEQFF
V: TRBV7-8; D: -; J: TRBJ1-6; size: -; DNA: TGTGCCAGCAGCTTTGGGTTTGGGAGCTCCTATAATTCACCCCTCCACTTT; CDR3: CASSFGFGSSYNSPLHF
V: TRBV4-1; D: -; J: TRBJ1-4; size: -; DNA: TGCGCCAGCAGCCTCCTTCATGAAAAACTGTTTTTT; CDR3: CASSLLHEKLFF
V: TRBV21-1; D: -; J: TRBJ2-5; size: -; DNA: TGTGCCAGCAGCAAACCTCCCCCAGGGGGGCCGAGCCAAGAGACCCAGTACTTC; CDR3: CASSKPPPGGPSQETQYF
V: TRBV6-5; D: -; J: TRBJ2-6; size: -; DNA: TGTGCCAGCAGTTACTCGAAGACGACTGGCGCCAACGTCCTGACTTTC; CDR3: CASSYSKTTGANVLTF
V: TRBV5-1; D: TRBD1; J: TRBJ2-1; size: -; DNA: TGCGCCAGCAGCCCTGAGGGGGCCCTCTCCTACAATGAGCAGTTCTTC; CDR3: CASSPEGALSYNEQFF
V: TRBV4-3; D: -; J: TRBJ1-4; size: once; DNA: TGCGCCAGCAGCCAAGGGCCCCCCGGCGGTAATGAAAAACTGTTTTTT; CDR3: CASSQGPPGGNEKLFF
V: TRBV6-5; D: -; J: TRBJ1-1; size: -; DNA: TGTGCCAGCTGTCGGTGGGGGGCGCACACTGAAGCTTTCTTT; CDR3: CASCRWGAHTEAFF
V: TRBV5-1; D: TRBD2; J: TRBJ2-2; size: -; DNA: TGCGCCAGCAGCTTCTCGGGGGGGCGCGGGAACACCGGGGAGCTGCTTTTT; CDR3: CASSFSGGRGNTGELLF
V: TRBV19; D: -; J: TRBJ2-5; size: -; DNA: TGTGCCAGTAGTATTGGAGGGGGAGAAGAGACCCAGTACTTC; CDR3: CASSIGGGEETQYF
V: TRBV11-1; D: -; J: TRBJ1-2; size: -; DNA: TGTGCCAGCAGCTTAGAAGCCAGGGGTAACTACGGCTACACCTTC; CDR3: CASSLEARGNYGYTF
V: TRBV7-2; D: -; J: TRBJ1-2; size: -; DNA: TGTGCCAGCAGCGACAACTATGGCTACACCTTC; CDR3: CASSDNYGYTF
V: TRBV27; D: -; J: TRBJ2-3; size: -; DNA: TGTGCCAGCAGTCTACACGCCCGGACCACCACAGATACGCAGTATTTT; CDR3: CASSLHARTTTDTQYF
V: TRBV10-1; D: -; J: TRBJ1-1; size: -; DNA: TGCGCCAGCAGTGGGGCAGTAGGTTACACTGAAGCTTTCTTT; CDR3: CASSGAVGYTEAFF
V: TRBV6-5; D: -; J: TRBJ2-3; size: -; DNA: TGTGCCAGCAGACCGGGACGCCTCTTTCCAGATACGCAGTATTTT; CDR3: CASRPGRLFPDTQYF
V: TRBV6-1; D: -; J: TRBJ1-3; size: -; DNA: TGTGCCAGCAGGGCCAACAGGGCTGGAGGAAACACCATATATTTT; CDR3: CASRANRAGGNTIYF
V: TRBV7-2; D: -; J: TRBJ2-7; size: -; DNA: TGTGCCAGCAGCTTAGTACACCTGAGCTCCTACGAGCAGTACTTC; CDR3: CASSLVHLSSYEQYF
V: TRBV7-2; D: -; J: TRBJ1-2; size: -; DNA: TGTGCCAGCACCATCGGGGTTGGCTACACCTTC; CDR3: CASTIGVGYTF
V: TRBV2; D: TRBD2; J: TRBJ2-7; size: -; DNA: TGTGCCAGCCGACTAGCGGGGGGACGCTCCTACGAGCAGTACTTC; CDR3: CASRLAGGRSYEQYF
V: TRBV19; D: -; J: TRBJ2-7; size: -; DNA: TGTGCCAGTAGTAGGGGACATTTTTTATGGTACGAGCAGTACTTC; CDR3: CASSRGHFLWYEQYF
V: TRBV4-1; D: -; J: TRBJ2-1; size: -; DNA: TGCGCCAGCAGCCAAATAGGCAGATCCAATGAGCAGTTCTTC; CDR3: CASSQIGRSNEQFF
V: TRBV5-6; D: -; J: TRBJ2-5; size: -; DNA: TGTGCCAGCAGCGCCACTAGGTACCTCCAAGAGACCCAGTACTTC; CDR3: CASSATRYLQETQYF
V: TRBV5-6; D: -; J: TRBJ1-2; size: -; DNA: TGTGCCAGCGGGTCGGTTTTCGGCTACACCTTC; CDR3: CASGSVFGYTF
V: TRBV7-8; D: -; J: TRBJ2-5; size: -; DNA: TGTGCCAGCAGCTTAGTAGGTTCGGGGGAAGGAGAGGAGACCCAGTACTTC; CDR3: CASSLVGSGEGEETQYF
V: TRBV7-9; D: -; J: TRBJ1-3; size: -; DNA: TGTGCCAGCAGTTTGGGACAACTGATCGGAAACACCATATATTTT; CDR3: CASSLGQLIGNTIYF
V: TRBV27; D: TRBD2; J: TRBJ2-7; size: -; DNA: TGTGCCAGCAGTTTAGCGGGGGGGCACGAGCAGTACTTC; CDR3: CASSLAGGHEQYF
V: TRBV7-2; D: -; J: TRBJ2-3; size: -; DNA: TGTGCCAGCAGCTTTTTAAGGGGTCGAGATACGCAGTATTTT; CDR3: CASSFLRGRDTQYF
V: TRBV19; D: -; J: TRBJ1-2; size: -; DNA: TGTGCCAGTAGTAACCCGGACGGGAGGGGCTACACCTTC; CDR3: CASSNPDGRGYTF
V: TRBV7-2; D: TRBD2; J: TRBJ2-5; size: -; DNA: TGTGCCAGCAGCTTCCAGTATAGCGGGGGCGACGAGACCCAGTACTTC; CDR3: CASSFQYSGGDETQYF
V: TRBV7-2; D: -; J: TRBJ1-1; size: -; DNA: TGTGCCAGCAGCTTAGCAGGGTGGAACACTGAAGCTTTCTTT; CDR3: CASSLAGWNTEAFF
V: TRBV18; D: -; J: TRBJ1-3; size: -; DNA: TGTGCCAGCTCACCCGACAGTGCTGGAAACACCATATATTTT; CDR3: CASSPDSAGNTIYF
V: TRBV18; D: TRBD2; J: TRBJ2-3; size: -; DNA: TGTGCCAGCTCCTTCAGCGGGGGGGCCCGAACAGATACGCAGTATTTT; CDR3: CASSFSGGARTDTQYF
V: TRBV7-2; D: -; J: TRBJ2-5; size: -; DNA: TGTGCCAGCAGCTTAAGCGTTAGGCGGGGTAGAGGACAAGAGACCCAGTACTTC; CDR3: CASSLSVRRGRGQETQYF
V: TRBV5-1; D: TRBD1; J: TRBJ2-3; size: -; DNA: TGCGCCAGCAGTTTGTCGGACAGGGGGCAAGATACGCAGTATTTT; CDR3: CASSLSDRGQDTQYF
V: TRBV5-4; D: -; J: TRBJ1-6; size: few; DNA: TGTGCCAGCAGCGGCAGAGGATCTAAAGGGAATTCACCCCTCCACTTT; CDR3: CASSGRGSKGNSPLHF
V: TRBV6-5; D: TRBD2; J: TRBJ2-5; size: -; DNA: TGTGCCAGCACGGGGGGCCAAGAGACCCAGTACTTC; CDR3: CASTGGQETQYF
V: TRBV6-6; D: -; J: TRBJ2-7; size: -; DNA: TGTGCCAGCAGTTACTCGAGCCAGGCGCTCTACGAGCAGTACTTC; CDR3: CASSYSSQALYEQYF
V: TRBV19; D: TRBD2; J: TRBJ2-5; size: -; DNA: TGTGCCAGTAGTATAGTGACTAGCGGGGGTCCAGAGACCCAGTACTTC; CDR3: CASSIVTSGGPETQYF
V: TRBV2; D: TRBD1; J: TRBJ2-7; size: -; DNA: TGTGCCAGCAGTGGAGACAGGGGGTCAGCCTACGAGCAGTACTTC; CDR3: CASSGDRGSAYEQYF
V: TRBV5-1; D: -; J: TRBJ2-1; size: -; DNA: TGCGCCAGCAGCTTAGGGGAGAGCTCCTACAATGAGCAGTTCTTC; CDR3: CASSLGESSYNEQFF
V: TRBV10-1; D: -; J: TRBJ2-7; size: once; DNA: TGCGCCAGCAGTGAGTTGACCGGGACAAGTCCTACTTACGAGCAGTACTTC; CDR3: CASSELTGTSPTYEQYF
V: TRBV9; D: -; J: TRBJ1-2; size: -; DNA: TGTGCCAGCAGCCCCCAAGGGGGGCAGGACTATGGCTACACCTTC; CDR3: CASSPQGGQDYGYTF
V: TRBV11-2; D: -; J: TRBJ1-1; size: -; DNA: TGTGCCAGCAGCTTAGGCTCAGCGAACACTGAAGCTTTCTTT; CDR3: CASSLGSANTEAFF
V: TRBV27; D: -; J: TRBJ2-3; size: -; DNA: TGTGCCAGCAGTTATGGAATTAGCACAGATACGCAGTATTTT; CDR3: CASSYGISTDTQYF
V: TRBV29-1; D: -; J: TRBJ2-7; size: -; DNA: TGCAGCGTTGTCGGGGCTTCCGGCTCCTACGAGCAGTACTTC; CDR3: CSVVGASGSYEQYF
V: TRBV19; D: -; J: TRBJ1-5; size: -; DNA: TGTGCCAGTAGCAAATTAACAGGGAACAATCAGCCCCAGCATTTT; CDR3: CASSKLTGNNQPQHF
V: TRBV2; D: TRBD2; J: TRBJ2-5; size: -; DNA: TGTGCCAGCAGGAGGGGACTAGCGGGTGGCCAAGAGACCCAGTACTTC; CDR3: CASRRGLAGGQETQYF
V: TRBV2; D: TRBD1; J: TRBJ1-5; size: -; DNA: TGTGCCAGCAGTGTAGGACAGGCTCAGCCCCAGCATTTT; CDR3: CASSVGQAQPQHF
V: TRBV30; D: -; J: TRBJ2-7; size: -; DNA: TGTGCCTGGAGTGTTGGGGGTAGGATTTACGAGCAGTACTTC; CDR3: CAWSVGGRIYEQYF
V: TRBV7-9; D: TRBD1; J: TRBJ1-1; size: few; DNA: TGTGCCAGCAGCTTGACAGGGGCTGAAGCTTTCTTT; CDR3: CASSLTGAEAFF
V: TRBV6-5; D: -; J: TRBJ2-7; size: -; DNA: TGTGCCAGCAGTTACTCCGGGAATAGTTACGAGCAGTACTTC; CDR3: CASSYSGNSYEQYF
V: TRBV7-9; D: -; J: TRBJ1-5; size: -; DNA: TGTGCCAGCAGCTTAGGGCAAAACGGGCCCCAGCATTTT; CDR3: CASSLGQNGPQHF
V: TRBV7-2; D: -; J: TRBJ2-6; size: -; DNA: TGTGCCAGCAGCTTGGGTTCGGCCTCTGGGGCCAACGTCCTGACTTTC; CDR3: CASSLGSASGANVLTF
V: TRBV29-1; D: -; J: TRBJ1-1; size: -; DNA: TGCAGCGTTGAAGATTCCGGTGTTGGGGCTTTCTTT; CDR3: CSVEDSGVGAFF
V: TRBV4-1; D: TRBD2; J: TRBJ2-3; size: -; DNA: TGCGCCAGCAGCCAAGCGTGGCTAGCGGGGGGCGGGGGCACAGATACGCAGTATTTT; CDR3: CASSQAWLAGGGGTDTQYF